These 32 T cell receptor beta chains were sequenced from one sample in a study of cytomegalovirus exposure and HLA in healthy donors. Amplification used 60 Vbeta primers and 13 Jbeta primers. Sequenced by immunoSEQ multiplex PCR; TCRdb stores in-frame clones only, minus some. Altogether 100,000 to 150,000 clones are present, around 73% being singletons, with the ten largest covering 1.4% to 1.5%. The sequenced sample was PBMCs. These receptors were collected from a female donor in good health and CMV-seronegative.

This clone was counted once. The chain carries TRBV27 and TRBJ1-1; D perhaps matches TRBD1 (6 bases). Trimming took 2 bases from V and 5 from J, leaving 9 bases between them. CDR3 length: 13 residues. CDR1 and CDR2 (germline): MNHEY, SMNVEV (reference sequence). The CDR3 bases are TGTGCCAGCAGTTTAACAGGGACGACTGAAGCTTTCTTT. This codes for CASSLTGTTEAFF.

Concerning this clone: The same CDR3 can be traced to other DNA sequences in this sample. The J gene is TRBJ2-7, the V gene TRBV5-1, with 8 bases lining up with TRBD2. V dropped 0 bases and J dropped 3; count of bases not matched to a gene: 2. From germline, CDR1 is SGHRS and CDR2 YFSETQ. The length of the CDR3 is 14 residues. The CDR3 loop is CASSLGTSGYEQYF. The CDR3 nucleotides read TGCGCCAGCAGCTTGGGTACTAGCGGCTACGAGCAGTACTTC. Drawing the rest from reference TRBV5-1 and TRBJ2-7, the complete variable domain is KAGVTQTPRYLIKTRGQQVTLSCSPISGHRSVSWYQQTPGQGLQFLFEYFSETQRNKGNFPGRFSGRQFSNSRSEMNVSTLELGDSALYLCASSLGTSGYEQYFGPGTRLTVT.

This clone was counted a few times. The J gene is TRBJ1-2, the V gene TRBV28; a possible D gene is TRBD1 (5 bases). This CDR3 has 12 residues. Trimming took 3 bases from V and 8 from J, leaving 10 bases between them. Germline assignment: CDR1 MDHEN and CDR2 SYDVKM. CDR3 bases: TGTGCCAGCAGTTTCGGGGGGGAAGGCTACACCTTC. It translates to CASSFGGEGYTF.

This rearrangement joins TRBV28 to TRBJ2-7, with D hard to call. There are 12 residues in the CDR3. Between the trimmed V and J ends, which lost 4 bases and 4 bases, there was a span of 8 bases. Per germline, CDR1 MDHEN and CDR2 SYDVKM. CDR3 coding DNA: TGTGCCAGCAGTTCGCCCGGGTACGAGCAGTACTTC. It translates to CASSSPGYEQYF.

The chain carries TRBV5-5 and TRBJ2-6, with 7 bases aligning to TRBD2. The V and J ends lost 0 bases and 4 bases, in that order; junction bases with no gene match: 4. Germline-derived CDR1 and CDR2 are SGHKS and YYEKEE (reference sequence). CDR3 size: 16 residues. DNA for the CDR3: TGTGCCAGCAGCTTGGTAAGCGGGGCCGGGGCCAACGTCCTGACTTTC. The encoded protein is CASSLVSGAGANVLTF.

The chain has TRBV11-3 and TRBJ2-2, with 7 bases fitting TRBD1. The V and J ends lost 4 bases and 2 bases, in that order; junction bases with no gene match: 4. Germline V gives CDR1 SGHNT, CDR2 YENEEA. The CDR3 loop spans 15 amino acids. CDR3 bases: TGTGCCAGCAGCTCAGGGGGACCCAACACCGGGGAGCTGTTTTTT. It codes for CASSSGGPNTGELFF.

This chain connects TRBV18 to TRBJ2-7, with D perhaps TRBD1 (5 bases). Trimming cost V 2 bases and J 4 bases, with 15 bases left between them. The CDR3 totals 15 residues. CDR1 KGHSH and CDR2 LQKENI come from the germline V gene. CDR3 sequence reads: CASSPGQGNMYEQYF. The CDR3 bases are TGTGCCAGCTCACCAGGCCAGGGAAATATGTACGAGCAGTACTTC.

The V call is TRBV2, the J call TRBJ2-1, with 7 bases lining up with TRBD1. Germline V lookup: CDR1 SNHLY, CDR2 FYNNEI. The CDR3 has 15 amino acids. V lost 9 bases and J lost 4; bases outside the gene matches: 12. CDR3 sequence (DNA): TGTGCCAGTCCTCTCTGGACAGGTCGGTACAATGAGCAGTTCTTC. This gives the protein CASPLWTGRYNEQFF.

The rearrangement uses TRBV7-2 and TRBJ1-5, with 7 bases lining up with TRBD1. The J segment lost 8 bases and the V segment lost 5 bases, leaving 6 bases of the junction unmatched. Germline V gives CDR1 SGHTA, CDR2 FQGNSA. The length of the CDR3 is 13 residues. The CDR3 bases are TGTGCCAGCAGCGGCAGGGGGTTTGAGCCCCAGCATTTT. It encodes CASSGRGFEPQHF. Combining the CDR3 with reference TRBV7-2 and TRBJ1-5 gives the whole variable domain GAGVSQSPSNKVTEKGKDVELRCDPISGHTALYWYRQSLGQGLEFLIYFQGNSAPDKSGLPSDRFSAERTGGSVSTLTIQRTQQEDSAVYLCASSGRGFEPQHFGDGTRLSIL.

The V gene is TRBV7-9, the J gene TRBJ2-7; TRBD2 aligns across 8 bases. The CDR3 runs 14 residues. The germline V gene encodes CDR1 SEHNR and CDR2 FQNEAQ (reference sequence). This CDR3 reads CVIETGGPTYEQYF. The CDR3 DNA sequence: TGTGTCATTGAAACGGGAGGGCCAACCTACGAGCAGTACTTC.

The chain couples TRBV11-2 to TRBJ2-7; D might be TRBD2 (6 bases). The ends were cut back, 5 bases at V and 4 bases at J, with 24 bases in the middle. Per the germline V gene, CDR1 is SGHAT and CDR2 is FQNNGV. The CDR3 sequence is 17 residues long. The CDR3: CASSGMWGDGSLYEQYF. For the CDR3, the DNA is TGTGCCAGCAGCGGAATGTGGGGGGACGGGAGCCTTTACGAGCAGTACTTC.

The genes are TRBV9 and TRBJ2-1, with D perhaps matching TRBD1 (6 bases). CDR3 length equals 13 residues. V was pared by 0 bases and J by 9 bases, with 10 bases between. The germline CDR1 and CDR2 sequences are SGDLS and YYNGEE. The CDR3 reads CASSVVGAGEQFF. CDR3 DNA sequence: TGTGCCAGCAGCGTAGTGGGGGCCGGTGAGCAGTTCTTC.

The rearrangement uses TRBV6-6 and TRBJ2-7; TRBD1 might be the D (6 bases). The germline V gene encodes CDR1 MNHNY and CDR2 SVGAGI (reference sequence). This CDR3 is built from 10 residues. For the CDR3, the DNA is TGTGCGTCCGGGACAACCCTGCAGTACTTC. Its protein is CASGTTLQYF.

This clone was picked up a small number of times. The chain combines TRBV27 with TRBJ1-1; possible D gene TRBD1, 5 bases. Trimming left V 3 bases short and J 7 bases short, with 9 bases between. CDR1 is MNHEY, CDR2 SMNVEV, per germline (reference sequence). The CDR3 sequence is 12 residues long. The CDR3 nucleotides read TGTGCCAGCAGTTTTATCGGGGGTGAAGCTTTCTTT. It encodes CASSFIGGEAFF.

The chain has TRBV28 and TRBJ1-3; D is possibly TRBD1 (5 bases). This CDR3 spans 14 amino acids. Trimming left V 2 bases short and J 4 bases short, with 9 bases between. Germline V gene sequence: CDR1 MDHEN, CDR2 SYDVKM. The CDR3: CASSLRGSGNTIYF. The CDR3, as DNA: TGTGCCAGCAGTTTAAGGGGATCGGGAAACACCATATATTTT.

V gene TRBV28 combines with J gene TRBJ2-7, with 9 positions matching TRBD2. The length of the CDR3 is 15 residues. Germline V lookup: CDR1 MDHEN, CDR2 SYDVKM. The junction had 6 bases not matched to a gene; V was cut back by 1 base and J by 5 bases. The DNA for the CDR3 is TGTGCCAGCAGTTTATCAACCAGCGGGAGGCACGAGCAGTACTTC. It is translated as CASSLSTSGRHEQYF.

This clone was seen a few times. The chain employs TRBV4-1 and TRBJ2-6; weak D call: TRBD2 (5 bases). Trimming cost V 1 base and J 4 bases, with 26 bases left between them. CDR1 and CDR2 from the germline V gene are MGHRA and YSYEKL. The CDR3 is made up of 21 amino acids. The CDR3 is CASSQGVLRAQTLSGANVLTF. Here the CDR3 DNA reads TGCGCCAGCAGCCAAGGGGTTTTGAGGGCCCAAACGCTCTCCGGGGCCAACGTCCTGACTTTC.

The J gene is TRBJ1-2, the V gene TRBV30, with TRBD1 matching over 7 bases. The J segment lost 2 bases and the V segment lost 4 bases, leaving 10 bases of the junction unmatched. The CDR3 loop spans 15 amino acids. In germline, CDR1 is GTSNPN, CDR2 SVGIG (reference sequence). The CDR3: CAWTPPTGLNYGYTF. CDR3 DNA: TGTGCCTGGACTCCCCCGACAGGGCTGAACTATGGCTACACCTTC.

The sample holds one count of this clone. The chain couples TRBV7-2 to TRBJ2-2, with a tentative D call TRBD2 (5 bases). The CDR3 contains 14 residues. Germline loops: CDR1 SGHTA, CDR2 FQGNSA. Trimming took 4 bases from V and 3 from J, leaving 9 bases between them. The CDR3, as DNA: TGTGCCAGCAGCTCCAAGAGGGACACCGGGGAGCTGTTTTTT. Protein product: CASSSKRDTGELFF.

This chain connects TRBV27 to TRBJ2-6; D unresolved. Looked up from germline, CDR1 is MNHEY and CDR2 is SMNVEV (reference sequence). V lost 6 bases and J 0 bases, leaving 9 bases between the germline ends. The length of the CDR3 is 15 residues. The DNA for the CDR3 is TGTGCCAGCAGCCTCGAGAGCTCTGGGGCCAACGTCCTGACTTTC. It yields the protein CASSLESSGANVLTF.

This clone was picked up one time. The chain employs TRBV5-1 and TRBJ2-3, with D possibly matching TRBD2 (6 bases). CDR1 is SGHRS and CDR2 is YFSETQ in the germline V gene. The CDR3 is 16 amino acids. V was cut by 0 bases and J by 0 bases, with 11 bases left in between. The CDR3 DNA sequence: TGCGCCAGCAGCTTGGGCCCTAGCGCTAGCACAGATACGCAGTATTTT. It yields the protein CASSLGPSASTDTQYF.

This rearrangement joins TRBV9 to TRBJ1-4; tentatively, D is TRBD1 (5 bases). V dropped 3 bases and J dropped 7 bases, with 16 bases sitting between them. The germline V gene encodes CDR1 SGDLS and CDR2 YYNGEE. The CDR3 covers 15 residues. In nucleotides, the CDR3 is TGTGCCAGCAGCGGCCGGGGGGGGATCGGTGAAAAACTGTTTTTT. It encodes CASSGRGGIGEKLFF.

To note about this clone: Germline is not matched at one junction end, which may reflect a read error. The rearrangement joins TRBV7-9 to TRBJ1-2; D is perhaps TRBD1 (5 bases). In germline, CDR1 is SEHNR, CDR2 FQNEAQ (reference sequence). This CDR3 is 13 amino acids long. CDR3 DNA sequence: TGTTCCAGCAGCCCAGGGTACGACTATGGCTACACCTTC. Its translation is CSSSPGYDYGYTF.

The J gene is TRBJ2-2, the V gene TRBV13; no definite D call. From germline, CDR1 is PRHDT and CDR2 FYEKMQ (reference sequence). Trimming pared 10 bases from V and 6 bases from J, leaving 9 bases between. This CDR3 comprises 11 residues. Here the CDR3 DNA reads TGTGCCACCTTAGAGGCCGGGGAGCTGTTTTTT. This codes for CATLEAGELFF. The entire variable domain, with the rest obtained from reference TRBV13 and TRBJ2-2, is as follows: AAGVIQSPRHLIKEKRETATLKCYPIPRHDTVYWYQQGPGQDPQFLISFYEKMQSDKGSIPDRFSAQQFSDYHSELNMSSLELGDSALYFCATLEAGELFFGEGSRLTVL.

This chain connects TRBV27 to TRBJ2-7; 8 bases map to TRBD1. Unmatched junction bases numbered 6, after V lost 0 bases and J lost 5 bases. The CDR3 has 15 amino acids. Per germline, CDR1 MNHEY and CDR2 SMNVEV (reference sequence). The CDR3 loop reads CASSLSKQGAHEQYF. In nucleotides, the CDR3 is TGTGCCAGCAGTTTATCGAAGCAGGGGGCCCACGAGCAGTACTTC.

The CDR3 DNA sequence: TGTGCCAGCAGCACAACAGGGGAATGGAAGGAAAAACTGTTTTTT. Protein: CASSTTGEWKEKLFF. The chain uses TRBV7-9 and TRBJ1-4, with TRBD1 matching over 7 bases. Looked up from germline, CDR1 is SEHNR and CDR2 is FQNEAQ (reference sequence). The CDR3 is 15 residues long. V gave up 5 bases and J gave up 8 bases; unmatched junction bases: 11.

This clone was counted a single time. The chain has TRBV30 and TRBJ1-4, with D possibly TRBD1 on 6 matching bases. V lost 2 bases and J 5 bases, leaving 15 bases between the germline ends. Germline V gene data show CDR1 as GTSNPN and CDR2 as SVGIG (reference sequence). CDR3 length: 15 amino acids. The CDR3 spells CAWSSRGGRNEKLFF. Written as DNA, the CDR3 is TGTGCCTGGAGTTCGAGGGGGGGGAGAAATGAAAAACTGTTTTTT.

The rearrangement links TRBV27 to TRBJ1-3, with 7 bases identical to TRBD1. The junction had 8 bases not matched to a gene; V was cut back by 6 bases and J by 0 bases. The CDR3 length is 16 residues. Germline loops: CDR1 MNHEY, CDR2 SMNVEV (reference sequence). The CDR3 loop is CASSKVSGGSGNTIYF. Written as DNA, the CDR3 is TGTGCCAGCAGCAAGGTCTCAGGGGGCTCTGGAAACACCATATATTTT.

V usage is TRBV27 and J usage is TRBJ2-7; TRBD2 matches 14 bases. This CDR3 has 15 residues. The V gene's germline CDR1 is MNHEY and CDR2 SMNVEV (reference sequence). The V and J ends lost 10 bases and 3 bases, in that order; junction bases with no gene match: 8. The CDR3 nucleotides read TGTGCCACCCTAGGACTAGCGGGAGGTGTCTACGAGCAGTACTTC. Translated, it gives CATLGLAGGVYEQYF.

The chain combines TRBV2 with TRBJ1-4, with D uncertain. V was trimmed by 6 bases and J by 4 bases, leaving 6 bases between them. CDR3 length: 12 residues. Germline-derived CDR1 and CDR2 are SNHLY and FYNNEI. CDR3 in amino acids: CASSPNNEKLFF. DNA of the CDR3: TGTGCCAGCAGCCCTAATAATGAAAAACTGTTTTTT.

The rearrangement joins TRBV2 to TRBJ2-1; maybe TRBD2 (6 bases). The germline V gene encodes CDR1 SNHLY and CDR2 FYNNEI. The CDR3 contains 13 residues. V was cut by 3 bases and J by 10 bases, with 13 bases left in between. This chain's CDR3 is CASSEGVGGEQFF. CDR3 nucleotide sequence: TGTGCCAGCAGTGAGGGTGTGGGGGGAGAGCAGTTCTTC.

The J gene is TRBJ1-1, the V gene TRBV7-3; D ambiguous. The ends were cut back, 4 bases at V and 5 bases at J, with 11 bases in the middle. The CDR3 covers 13 residues. Germline CDR1 reads SGHTA; CDR2 reads FQGTGA. The CDR3, as DNA: TGTGCCAGCAGCTCCTCCCAGTCGACTGAAGCTTTCTTT. Its protein product is CASSSSQSTEAFF. The whole variable domain, filled in from reference TRBV7-3 and TRBJ1-1, reads GAGVSQTPSNKVTEKGKYVELRCDPISGHTALYWYRQSLGQGPEFLIYFQGTGAADDSGLPNDRFFAVRPEGSVSTLKIQRTERGDSAVYLCASSSSQSTEAFFGQGTRLTVV.